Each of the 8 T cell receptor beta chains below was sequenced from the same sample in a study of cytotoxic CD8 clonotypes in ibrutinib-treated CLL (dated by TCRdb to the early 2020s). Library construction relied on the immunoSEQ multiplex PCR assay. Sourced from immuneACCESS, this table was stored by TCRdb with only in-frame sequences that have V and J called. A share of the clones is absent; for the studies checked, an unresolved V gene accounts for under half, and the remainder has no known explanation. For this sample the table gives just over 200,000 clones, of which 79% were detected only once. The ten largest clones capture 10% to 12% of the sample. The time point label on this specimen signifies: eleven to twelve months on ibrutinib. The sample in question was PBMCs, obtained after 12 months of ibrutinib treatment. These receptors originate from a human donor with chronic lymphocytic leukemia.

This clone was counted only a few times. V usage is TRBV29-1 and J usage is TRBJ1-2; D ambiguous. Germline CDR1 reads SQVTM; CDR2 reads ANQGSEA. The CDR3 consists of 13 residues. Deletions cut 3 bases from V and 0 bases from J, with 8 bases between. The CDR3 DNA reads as TGCAGCGTTGAGGAGTTCTCTAACTATGGCTACACCTTC. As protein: CSVEEFSNYGYTF.

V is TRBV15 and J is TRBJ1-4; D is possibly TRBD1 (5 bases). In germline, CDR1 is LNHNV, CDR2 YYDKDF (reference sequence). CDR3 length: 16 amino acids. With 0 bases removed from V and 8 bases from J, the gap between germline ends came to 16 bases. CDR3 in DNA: TGTGCCACCAGCAGAGATCCAGGGACGATCGAGGAAAAACTGTTTTTT. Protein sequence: CATSRDPGTIEEKLFF.

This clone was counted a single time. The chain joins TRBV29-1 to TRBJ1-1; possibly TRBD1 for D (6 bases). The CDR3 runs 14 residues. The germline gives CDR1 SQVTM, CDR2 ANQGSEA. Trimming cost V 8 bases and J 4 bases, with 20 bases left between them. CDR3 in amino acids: CSLRGGSGSTEAFF. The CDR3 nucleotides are TGCAGCTTGAGGGGGGGGAGCGGTAGCACTGAAGCTTTCTTT.

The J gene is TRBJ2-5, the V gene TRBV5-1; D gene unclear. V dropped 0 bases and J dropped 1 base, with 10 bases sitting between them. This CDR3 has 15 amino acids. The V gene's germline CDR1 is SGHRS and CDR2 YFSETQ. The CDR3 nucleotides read TGCGCCAGCAGCTTGGCAGGAAGCCTCCAAGAGACCCAGTACTTC. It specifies CASSLAGSLQETQYF.

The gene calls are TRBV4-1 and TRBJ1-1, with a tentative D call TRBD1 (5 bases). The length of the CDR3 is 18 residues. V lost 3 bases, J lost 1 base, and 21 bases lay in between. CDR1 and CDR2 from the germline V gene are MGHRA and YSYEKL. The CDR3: CASSQELGDRRWNTEAFF. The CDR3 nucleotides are TGCGCCAGCAGCCAGGAATTGGGGGACCGAAGGTGGAACACTGAAGCTTTCTTT.

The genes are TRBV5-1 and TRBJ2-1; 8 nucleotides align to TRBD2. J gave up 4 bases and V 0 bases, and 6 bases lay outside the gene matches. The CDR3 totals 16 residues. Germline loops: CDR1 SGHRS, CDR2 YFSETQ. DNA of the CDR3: TGCGCCAGCAGCTTGGGGAGGTCTAGCGGGTACAATGAGCAGTTCTTC. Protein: CASSLGRSSGYNEQFF.

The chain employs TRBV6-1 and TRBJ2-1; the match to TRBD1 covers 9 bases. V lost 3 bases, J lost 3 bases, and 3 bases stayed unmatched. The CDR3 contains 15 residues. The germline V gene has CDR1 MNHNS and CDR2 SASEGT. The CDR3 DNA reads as TGTGCCAGCAGTGAGAGGGGACAGGGCTACAATGAGCAGTTCTTC. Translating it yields CASSERGQGYNEQFF.

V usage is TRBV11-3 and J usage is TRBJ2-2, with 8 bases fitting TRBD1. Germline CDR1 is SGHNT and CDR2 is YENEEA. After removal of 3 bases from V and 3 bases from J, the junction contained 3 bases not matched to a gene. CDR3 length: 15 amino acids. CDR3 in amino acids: CASSFRGQDTGELFF. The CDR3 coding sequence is TGTGCCAGCAGCTTTAGGGGACAGGACACCGGGGAGCTGTTTTTT.